This T cell receptor beta chain was retrieved from a study of T-cell reconstitution after alpha-beta-depleted transplantation in children. A TCRbeta library incorporating unique molecular identifiers was prepared. TCRdb re-called the PCR reads with MiXCR, one entry per CDR3 protein. The sample contains roughly 500,000 distinct CDR3 sequences, under 15% of which appear only once. Germline V lookup: CDR1 KGHDR, CDR2 SFDVKD. The CDR3 has 17 amino acids. V shed 2 bases and J shed 2 bases, with 17 bases lying between them. This TCR was recovered from a human donor who donated a stem cell graft to a child with combined immunodeficiency. The rearrangement joins TRBV24-1 to TRBJ1-2, with D possibly matching TRBD1 (6 bases). The source was PBMCs from the stem cell graft donor, collected from the stem cell graft. DNA for the CDR3: TGTGCCACCAGTGATTCACTGCCGGGACACGCAAACTATGGCTACACCTTC. Its translation is CATSDSLPGHANYGYTF.